This T cell receptor beta chain was retrieved from a study of tumor and adjacent non-tumor tissue in lung cancer. Overall study results and limits: TCR diversity was significantly greater in tumor than normal lung tissue. Tumor TCR diversity, when higher, was linked to shorter survival.

TCRbeta libraries were built with three rounds of nested PCR, modified from ARM-PCR. Using its own MiXCR run on the multiplex PCR reads, TCRdb lists one record per CDR3 protein. This sample has over 110,000 distinct CDR3 sequences, with around 67% found just once. On this clonotype: Its target is not known.

The CDR3 is 13 amino acids. Germline loops: CDR1 MNHNS, CDR2 SASEGT. The V and J ends lost 1 base and 4 bases respectively, with 8 bases between them. RNA was extracted from bulk tissue without any cell sorting. Donors were chemotherapy-naive, newly diagnosed lung cancer surgical patients in China, August–late 2014. Sequenced sample: lung tumor tissue. The chain joins TRBV6-1 to TRBJ2-7; no clear D gene. The sequence was obtained from a man between 60 and 75 years old with small cell lung cancer. The CDR3 protein is CASSEGWSYEQYV. The CDR3 bases are TGTGCCAGCAGTGAAGGATGGTCTTACGAGCAGTACGTC.